The present entry profiles one T cell receptor (beta chain) with its context. Via MiXCR, TCRdb re-called the reads, giving one row per CDR3 protein. The sample holds 150,000 to 200,000 distinct CDR3 sequences, roughly a fifth seen once. The V gene lost 4 bases and the J gene lost 4 bases, with 11 bases spanning the gap. CDR3 size: 14 residues. Germline V gives CDR1 SGHTA, CDR2 FQGNSA. The sample belongs to a study of T cell repertoires in cytomegalovirus infection. This sequence originates from a human donor in good health (CMV status not recorded). Some clones in this sample may be carry-over from other donors' samples. The V and J genes are TRBV7-2 and TRBJ2-1; D remains unclear. Specimen: PBMCs. The DNA for the CDR3 is TGTGCCAGCAGCTCGGTGGACCGGTACAATGAGCAGTTCTTC. Amino acid sequence: CASSSVDRYNEQFF.